The entry below gives a single T cell receptor beta chain sequence along with its context. Trimming took 10 bases from V and 8 from J, leaving 14 bases between them. The CDR3 is made up of 11 amino acids. Germline V lookup: CDR1 LNHDA, CDR2 SQIVND (reference sequence). The entry originates in a study of shared clonotypes between healthy human individuals. Terminally differentiated effector memory CD45RA+ cells were excluded from the naive CD8 cells, which were CD45RO-negative and positively selected for CCR7. Some clones are missing from TCRdb's copy, which holds only in-frame ones; the method was immunoSEQ multiplex PCR. Of about 2 million clones in the sample, roughly 95% were seen once.

The gene calls are TRBV19 and TRBJ1-2; perhaps TRBD1 as D (6 bases). Sequencing was carried out using naive CD8+ T cells sorted from blood. This TCR was recovered from a young man in good health. The CDR3: CATLGGQGYTF. The CDR3 nucleotides read TGTGCCACTTTGGGGGGGCAAGGCTACACCTTC. The complete variable domain, with remaining parts taken from reference TRBV19 and TRBJ1-2, reads DGGITQSPKYLFRKEGQNVTLSCEQNLNHDAMYWYRQDPGQGLRLIYYSQIVNDFQKGDIAEGYSVSREKKESFPLTVTSAQKNPTAFYLCATLGGQGYTFGSGTRLTVV.